A selection of T cell receptor beta chains follows, all from one sample in a study of cytomegalovirus exposure and HLA in healthy donors. TCRdb's table, derived via immunoSEQ multiplex PCR, lists solely in-frame clones and lacks some. The sample lists 120,000 to 150,000 clones, just under 80% occurring once. The sequencing sample was made of PBMCs. The origin of the receptors is a man in his thirties or forties in good health and CMV-seronegative. The CDR3 runs from the conserved cysteine through the conserved F or W. The order of the fields is clone size, V gene, J gene, D gene, CDR3 DNA, CDR3 protein. A D gene is named only where the DNA matches it firmly. Expanded clones get a size class; other rows say once, few or many, or leave the size out.

>NA|TRBV19|TRBJ1-5|NA
TGTGCCAGTAGCTTTTCCTTCAGTAGCAATCAGCCCCAGCATTTT
CASSFSFSSNQPQHF
>many|TRBV5-1|TRBJ1-1|NA
TGCGCCAGCAGCTTGGCGGGGGGTGCTACTGAAGCTTTCTTT
CASSLAGGATEAFF
>few|TRBV7-9|TRBJ2-1|NA
TGTGCCAGCAGCATACGGCTACTAGGTGAGCAGTTCTTC
CASSIRLLGEQFF
>NA|TRBV13|TRBJ1-2|NA
TGTGCCAGCAGCTTAGGACAGGGCTGGAACTATGGCTACACCTTC
CASSLGQGWNYGYTF
>NA|TRBV14|TRBJ1-5|NA
TGTGCCAGCAGCCGCCAGGGGTTTAGCAATCAGCCCCAGCATTTT
CASSRQGFSNQPQHF
>NA|TRBV28|TRBJ1-1|TRBD1
TGTGCCAGCAGCGTCCTGACAGGGGTGAACACTGAAGCTTTCTTT
CASSVLTGVNTEAFF
>NA|TRBV7-9|TRBJ1-2|NA
TGTGCCAGTTCCCCCGGGACTTATAACTATGGCTACACCTTC
CASSPGTYNYGYTF
>NA|TRBV6-5|TRBJ1-3|TRBD1
TGTGCCAGCAGCGACGGGACAGGGTGGGGAAACACCATATATTTT
CASSDGTGWGNTIYF
>NA|TRBV5-1|TRBJ1-4|TRBD1
TGCGCCAGCAGCCCAGGGACAGGGGGCGCCGGGGGGGAAAAACTGTTTTTT
CASSPGTGGAGGEKLFF
>NA|TRBV28|TRBJ2-3|NA
TGTGCCAGCAGCCCCCCTCGTCCGTCTACTACAGATACGCAGTATTTT
CASSPPRPSTTDTQYF
>NA|TRBV28|TRBJ2-7|TRBD2
TGTGCCAGCAGTTTGTCGGGACTAGCGGGACGGGCCGACGAGCAGTACTTC
CASSLSGLAGRADEQYF
>few|TRBV5-1|TRBJ2-3|NA
TGCGCCAGCAGCTTAACTGGGGGGACGACGAATACGCAGTATTTT
CASSLTGGTTNTQYF
>NA|TRBV28|TRBJ1-4|TRBD1
TGTGCCAGCAGTTCACAGGGGGCAACTAATGAAAAACTGTTTTTT
CASSSQGATNEKLFF
>NA|TRBV7-9|TRBJ2-1|TRBD2
TGTGCCAGCAGCTCACACGGGACTAGCTCCTACAATGAGCAGTTCTTC
CASSSHGTSSYNEQFF
>few|TRBV6-5|TRBJ2-2|NA
TGTGCCAGCAGTTCCGCGGGACGCACCGGGGAGCTGTTTTTT
CASSSAGRTGELFF
>NA|TRBV30|TRBJ2-1|TRBD2
TGTGCCTGGAGTATACTAGCGGCTAGGGGTGAGCAGTTCTTC
CAWSILAARGEQFF
>NA|TRBV5-1|TRBJ2-1|NA
TGCGCCAGCAGCCGGCACCCGGGTCACCTGTTCAATGAGCAGTTCTTC
CASSRHPGHLFNEQFF
>NA|TRBV6-1|TRBJ1-6|TRBD1
TGTGCCAGCAGTGAAGTGGGGACAGGAAATTCACCCCTCCACTTT
CASSEVGTGNSPLHF
>once|TRBV13|TRBJ1-1|TRBD1
TGTGCCAGCAGCGCCGGGACAGCGAGGAACACTGAAGCTTTCTTT
CASSAGTARNTEAFF
>NA|TRBV6-6|TRBJ1-6|TRBD1
TGTGCCAGCAGTCTCGGGACAGGGTATTCACCCCTCCACTTT
CASSLGTGYSPLHF
>NA|TRBV19|TRBJ2-1|TRBD2
TGTGCCAGTAGTTGGGGCGGGAGGAACAATGAGCAGTTCTTC
CASSWGGRNNEQFF
>NA|TRBV27|TRBJ2-6|NA
TGTGCCAGCACCTCCTTCAGGGGAGACCCTGGGGCCAACGTCCTGACTTTC
CASTSFRGDPGANVLTF
>NA|TRBV6-1|TRBJ2-7|TRBD2
TGTGCCAGCAGTGAAGGGACTAGCGGCTCCTACGAGCAGTACTTC
CASSEGTSGSYEQYF
>NA|TRBV27|TRBJ2-1|NA
TGTGCCAGCATGAAGCGGGTGGGAGGTGAGCAGTTCTTC
CASMKRVGGEQFF
>NA|TRBV6-1|TRBJ2-3|TRBD2
TGTGCCAGCAGTGAATTGGAGCGGGAGACAGATACGCAGTATTTT
CASSELERETDTQYF
>NA|TRBV10-3|TRBJ1-3|NA
TGTGCCATCAAGCCGACAGCTGGAAACACCATATATTTT
CAIKPTAGNTIYF
>NA|TRBV9|TRBJ2-3|TRBD2
TGTGCCAGCAGCGTAGGCCTGGAACGGGGGGGGGAAGGAACAGATACGCAGTATTTT
CASSVGLERGGEGTDTQYF
>NA|TRBV13|TRBJ2-2|NA
TGTGCCAGCGGACGGGGATACACCGGGGAGCTGTTTTTT
CASGRGYTGELFF
>once|TRBV18|TRBJ1-1|TRBD1
TGTGCCAGCTCACCAGACAGGGCCTACGCTTTCTTT
CASSPDRAYAFF
>few|TRBV7-9|TRBJ1-1|NA
TGTGCTACCGTACAGGGTCCTGGGAACACTGAAGCTTTCTTT
CATVQGPGNTEAFF
>NA|TRBV29-1|TRBJ2-5|NA
TGCAGCGCCCAAGCCGGCCCCAGGGAGACCCAGTACTTC
CSAQAGPRETQYF
>NA|TRBV6-1|TRBJ1-2|NA
TGTGCCAGCAGTAAGGACTTCAACTATGGCTACACCTTC
CASSKDFNYGYTF
>NA|TRBV19|TRBJ1-2|TRBD1
TGTGCCAGTAGCGCAGGGGGCAGTAACTATGGCTACACCTTC
CASSAGGSNYGYTF
>NA|TRBV6-5|TRBJ2-5|TRBD1
TGTGCCAGCAGGGAACAGGGGAAGGAGACCCAGTACTTC
CASREQGKETQYF
>NA|TRBV6-5|TRBJ2-7|TRBD2
TGTGCCAGCAGTTACTCGCTACTAGCGGGAGGCTACGAGCAGTACTTC
CASSYSLLAGGYEQYF